A single sample is the source of the 25 T cell receptor beta chains below, sequenced in a study of shared T cell receptors in the human thymus. Sequencing was performed with immunoSEQ multiplex PCR; in TCRdb, only in-frame clones are kept and a portion is missing. In the table there are about 730,000 clones, 80% to 90% of which are singletons. These same data were also listed under a study on human thymus T cells.

Sequencing was carried out using thymocytes. These receptors all stem from a girl less than two years old with a congenital heart defect.

The count of this clone is one. The CDR3 DNA sequence: TGTGCCAGCAGCTTGGATGTCGGGAGAAGGTTTCCCCACGAGCAGTACTTC. This codes for CASSLDVGRRFPHEQYF. The gene calls are TRBV5-6 and TRBJ2-7; possible D gene TRBD2, 6 bases. Trimming took off 0 bases at V and 5 bases at J, with 21 bases between the two ends. The CDR3 sequence is 17 residues long. The germline V gene has CDR1 SGHDT and CDR2 YYEEEE.

There are a few counts of this clone. This chain connects TRBV5-1 to TRBJ1-3, with a tentative D call TRBD1 (6 bases). Germline V lookup: CDR1 SGHRS, CDR2 YFSETQ. The germline V and J ends were trimmed by 2 bases and 0 bases, with 9 bases remaining between them. The CDR3 length is 15 residues. CDR3: CASSLRQDSGNTIYF. The CDR3, as DNA: TGCGCCAGCAGCTTACGACAGGACTCTGGAAACACCATATATTTT. Complete variable domain (other parts from reference TRBV5-1 and TRBJ1-3): KAGVTQTPRYLIKTRGQQVTLSCSPISGHRSVSWYQQTPGQGLQFLFEYFSETQRNKGNFPGRFSGRQFSNSRSEMNVSTLELGDSALYLCASSLRQDSGNTIYFGEGSWLTVV.

CDR3 DNA sequence: TGTGCCAGTAGTACGACCAACGGGACAGACCAGGGCTACGAGCAGTACTTC. Protein product: CASSTTNGTDQGYEQYF. The chain uses TRBV19 and TRBJ2-7; 7 bases agree with TRBD1. Germline trimming cut 4 bases from V and 3 bases from J; bases unmatched to any gene: 15. Germline lookup yields CDR1 LNHDA and CDR2 SQIVND (reference sequence). CDR3 size: 17 residues.

V is TRBV28 and J is TRBJ2-7, with TRBD1 matching over 10 bases. The CDR3 is 14 residues long. CDR1 and CDR2 from the germline V gene are MDHEN and SYDVKM. J gave up 5 bases and V 3 bases, and 4 bases lay outside the gene matches. The CDR3 bases are TGTGCCAGCAGTTTCGGACAGGGGGTCCACGAGCAGTACTTC. As protein: CASSFGQGVHEQYF.

V and J are TRBV28 and TRBJ1-6; perhaps TRBD1 as D (6 bases). With 5 bases removed from V and 10 bases from J, the gap between germline ends came to 18 bases. Germline CDR1 MDHEN, CDR2 SYDVKM. This CDR3 contains 15 residues. CDR3 protein: CASSVPGPGVSPLHF. The CDR3 DNA reads TGTGCCAGCAGTGTACCGGGACCAGGGGTATCACCCCTCCACTTT.

This chain joins TRBV27 and TRBJ2-1; TRBD2 matches at 9 bases. This CDR3 comprises 15 residues. V lost 8 bases to trimming and J lost 3 bases; unmatched junction nucleotides: 8. The germline V gene has CDR1 MNHEY and CDR2 SMNVEV (reference sequence). In DNA, the CDR3 is TGTGCCAGCGCGCGGGGGGGCGTAGGCTACAATGAGCAGTTCTTC. It is translated as CASARGGVGYNEQFF.

The chain links TRBV19 to TRBJ1-1; no reliable D call. The CDR3 has 17 amino acids. CDR1 is LNHDA, CDR2 SQIVND, per germline (reference sequence). Trimming stripped 3 bases from V and 3 bases from J, with 20 bases between. The CDR3 sequence is CASSITGNGRRDTEAFF. The DNA for the CDR3 is TGTGCCAGTAGTATTACGGGAAACGGGCGGAGGGACACTGAAGCTTTCTTT.

This sequence joins TRBV13 and TRBJ2-1; 9 nucleotides line up with TRBD2. Germline loops: CDR1 PRHDT, CDR2 FYEKMQ (reference sequence). J gave up 4 bases and V 6 bases, and 7 bases lay outside the gene matches. This CDR3 is built from 15 residues. CDR3 nucleotides: TGTGCCAGCAGACCCAGCGGGGGGCAGTACAATGAGCAGTTCTTC. Its translation: CASRPSGGQYNEQFF. Using reference TRBV13 and TRBJ2-1 for the parts outside the CDR3, the full variable domain is AAGVIQSPRHLIKEKRETATLKCYPIPRHDTVYWYQQGPGQDPQFLISFYEKMQSDKGSIPDRFSAQQFSDYHSELNMSSLELGDSALYFCASRPSGGQYNEQFFGPGTRLTVL.

The chain recombines TRBV29-1 with TRBJ2-7; D possibly corresponds to TRBD1 (6 bases). There are 15 residues in the CDR3. Trimming removed 6 bases at V and 2 bases at J, with 20 bases between. The germline CDR1 and CDR2 sequences are SQVTM and ANQGSEA. This CDR3 is CSVSSGTLITYEQYF. CDR3 sequence (DNA): TGCAGCGTCTCCTCCGGGACATTAATAACCTACGAGCAGTACTTC.

The V gene is TRBV19, the J gene TRBJ1-3; tentative D call: TRBD1 (6 bases). The germline V gene has CDR1 LNHDA and CDR2 SQIVND (reference sequence). The CDR3 totals 17 residues. V was shortened by 7 bases and J by 3 bases, with 22 bases between the two germline ends. In nucleotides, the CDR3 is TGTGCCAGTACTCCCCCAGGGTACAGGGACGGTGGAAACACCATATATTTT. This sequence encodes CASTPPGYRDGGNTIYF.

The rearrangement joins TRBV7-9 to TRBJ2-3, with D unresolved. The germline CDR1 and CDR2 sequences are SEHNR and FQNEAQ (reference sequence). V was clipped by 0 bases and J by 4 bases, with 5 bases between them. The CDR3 has 13 amino acids. The CDR3 region is CASSLALADTQYF. In DNA, the CDR3 is TGTGCCAGCAGCTTAGCTTTAGCAGATACGCAGTATTTT.

The chain has TRBV19 and TRBJ1-1; no clear D gene. Germline V gene sequence: CDR1 LNHDA, CDR2 SQIVND (reference sequence). CDR3 size: 15 residues. In DNA, the CDR3 is TGTGACGCGCCATCCGATGGAGCGGAGAACACTGAAGCTTTCTTT. Its translation is CDAPSDGAENTEAFF. Filled out from reference TRBV19 and TRBJ1-1, the complete variable domain reads DGGITQSPKYLFRKEGQNVTLSCEQNLNHDAMYWYRQDPGQGLRLIYYSQIVNDFQKGDIAEGYSVSREKKESFPLTVTSAQKNPTAFYLCDAPSDGAENTEAFFGQGTRLTVV.

The J gene is TRBJ2-5, the V gene TRBV14; D may be TRBD1 (6 bases). The CDR3 spans 14 residues. Germline assignment: CDR1 SGHDN and CDR2 FVKESK. Trimming pared 1 base from V and 10 bases from J, leaving 16 bases between. CDR3 residues: CASSQVGAYHDQYF. CDR3 nucleotide sequence: TGTGCCAGCAGCCAAGTGGGGGCCTATCATGACCAGTACTTC.

The chain combines TRBV7-6 with TRBJ1-4; D gene ambiguous. Trimming shortened V by 1 base and J by 2 bases, and 8 bases separated the two germline ends. This CDR3 has 15 amino acids. Per germline, CDR1 SGHVS and CDR2 FNYEAQ. DNA of the CDR3: TGTGCCAGCAGCTTAGGTGGCAGGACTAATGAAAAACTGTTTTTT. The encoded protein is CASSLGGRTNEKLFF. Full variable domain (rest looked up from reference TRBV7-6 and TRBJ1-4): GAGVSQSPRYKVTKRGQDVALRCDPISGHVSLYWYRQALGQGPEFLTYFNYEAQQDKSGLPNDRFSAERPEGSISTLTIQRTEQRDSAMYRCASSLGGRTNEKLFFGSGTQLSVL.

This chain joins TRBV4-1 and TRBJ1-1, with TRBD1 matching over 7 bases. The V and J ends lost 1 base and 1 base, in that order; junction bases with no gene match: 0. Per the germline V gene, CDR1 is MGHRA and CDR2 is YSYEKL. The CDR3 length is 14 residues. CDR3 sequence: CASSQGQGNTEAFF. The DNA of the CDR3 is TGCGCCAGCAGCCAAGGACAGGGGAACACTGAAGCTTTCTTT.

The CDR3 region has the DNA TGTGCCAGCAGATTCAGGGGCACAGATACGCAGTATTTT. Translated: CASRFRGTDTQYF. This chain uses TRBV13 with TRBJ2-3; D is possibly TRBD1 (5 bases). V was clipped by 6 bases and J by 1 base, with 8 bases between them. The CDR3 is made up of 13 amino acids. CDR1 PRHDT and CDR2 FYEKMQ come from the germline V gene (reference sequence).

V usage is TRBV2 and J usage is TRBJ1-1; weak D call: TRBD1 (5 bases). V was clipped by 1 base and J by 8 bases, with 29 bases between them. There are 19 residues in the CDR3. The germline V gene has CDR1 SNHLY and CDR2 FYNNEI. The CDR3 is CASSEGPTARRQNPREAFF. The CDR3 DNA reads as TGTGCCAGCAGTGAAGGACCGACAGCTCGACGACAGAACCCCCGAGAAGCTTTCTTT.

The chain has TRBV7-2 and TRBJ1-1; the D gene is possibly TRBD1 (5 bases). From germline, CDR1 is SGHTA and CDR2 FQGNSA. Deletions cut 2 bases from V and 3 bases from J, with 10 bases between. This CDR3 region has 14 residues. This CDR3 reads CASSLTPGYTEAFF. In DNA, the CDR3 is TGTGCCAGCAGCTTAACCCCAGGGTACACTGAAGCTTTCTTT.

V gene TRBV19 combines with J gene TRBJ2-2; no reliable D call. Germline CDR1 and CDR2: LNHDA and SQIVND (reference sequence). The CDR3 runs to 14 residues. Trimming removed 5 bases from V and 0 bases from J, with 7 bases in between. The CDR3 DNA reads TGTGCCAGTAGTGGGCAGCCGAACACCGGGGAGCTGTTTTTT. As protein: CASSGQPNTGELFF.

The rearrangement joins TRBV5-4 to TRBJ1-1; D ambiguous. V gave up 0 bases and J gave up 1 base, with 16 bases separating them. Looked up from germline, CDR1 is SGHNT and CDR2 is YYREEE (reference sequence). The CDR3 is 17 residues long. CDR3 protein: CASSLAAAGYGNTEAFF. The DNA for the CDR3 is TGTGCCAGCAGCTTGGCTGCTGCGGGGTATGGGAACACTGAAGCTTTCTTT.

This clone was seen a few times. V is TRBV19 and J is TRBJ2-7, with a weak D call TRBD2 (6 bases). The V gene lost 4 bases and the J gene lost 4 bases, with 14 bases spanning the gap. This CDR3 has 14 residues. Germline CDR1 LNHDA, CDR2 SQIVND (reference sequence). In DNA form, the CDR3 reads TGTGCCAGTAGTAGCCACGGGACTGATTACGAGCAGTACTTC. Its protein product is CASSSHGTDYEQYF. Looking up the rest from reference TRBV19 and TRBJ2-7 gives the full variable domain: DGGITQSPKYLFRKEGQNVTLSCEQNLNHDAMYWYRQDPGQGLRLIYYSQIVNDFQKGDIAEGYSVSREKKESFPLTVTSAQKNPTAFYLCASSSHGTDYEQYFGPGTRLTVT.

The J gene is TRBJ2-7, the V gene TRBV11-3; 8 bases map to TRBD1. This CDR3 has 14 residues. The germline V gene has CDR1 SGHNT and CDR2 YENEEA. Trimming cost V 3 bases and J 4 bases; bases outside gene matches: 5. The CDR3 spells CASSFGQGQYEQYF. For the CDR3, the DNA is TGTGCCAGCAGCTTTGGACAGGGTCAGTACGAGCAGTACTTC.

The chain is built from TRBV28 and TRBJ1-5; D not resolved. Trimming stripped 4 bases from V and 0 bases from J, with 13 bases between. Germline V gene sequence: CDR1 MDHEN, CDR2 SYDVKM. CDR3 length: 16 amino acids. CDR3 nucleotides: TGTGCCAGCAGTTACGCGGGGAGGTATAGCAATCAGCCCCAGCATTTT. Encoded protein: CASSYAGRYSNQPQHF. The whole variable domain, filled in from reference TRBV28 and TRBJ1-5, reads DVKVTQSSRYLVKRTGEKVFLECVQDMDHENMFWYRQDPGLGLRLIYFSYDVKMKEKGDIPEGYSVSREKKERFSLILESASTNQTSMYLCASSYAGRYSNQPQHFGDGTRLSIL.

This clone has only one observation. The chain combines TRBV7-8 with TRBJ2-7; possibly TRBD1 for D (5 bases). Trimming took 5 bases from V and 6 from J, leaving 14 bases between them. CDR3 size: 13 residues. Germline assignment: CDR1 SGHVS and CDR2 FQNEAQ. The CDR3 sequence is CASSRAGYCEQYF. The CDR3 DNA follows: TGTGCCAGCAGCAGGGCAGGGTACTGCGAGCAGTACTTC.

The genes are TRBV4-3 and TRBJ2-4; 8 bases are a match to TRBD2. CDR3 length: 16 residues. Germline assignment: CDR1 LGHNA and CDR2 YSLEER. Trimming cost V 1 base and J 2 bases; bases outside gene matches: 4. CDR3 DNA: TGCGCCAGCAGCCAAGGTGGGACTAGATCCAAAAACATTCAGTACTTC. Amino acid sequence: CASSQGGTRSKNIQYF.